The T cell receptor beta chain described here comes from a study of Graves' ophthalmopathy and Graves' hyperthyroidism. At least ten counts were recorded for this clonotype. TCR beta CDR3 amplification used RNA transcripts. HTBI primers were used in a first-round RT-PCR, which preceded a second-round multiplex PCR. TCRdb analysed the multiplex PCR reads with MiXCR anew, one entry per CDR3 protein. The profile shows a few hundred thousand distinct CDR3 sequences, under 25% of them singletons. The CDR3 runs 14 residues. Per the germline V gene, CDR1 is ENHRY and CDR2 is SYGVKD. Trimming took off 10 bases at V and 7 bases at J, with 23 bases between the two ends.

Sequencing was carried out using peripheral blood. This clonotype was sampled from a woman in her late teens or twenties with stable Graves' hyperthyroidism. The chain uses TRBV10-3 and TRBJ2-7; perhaps TRBD1 as D (5 bases). The CDR3 DNA is TGTGCCACCCTTAATTTAGCAGGGCAGAGGGAGCAGTACTTC. Amino acid sequence: CATLNLAGQREQYF.